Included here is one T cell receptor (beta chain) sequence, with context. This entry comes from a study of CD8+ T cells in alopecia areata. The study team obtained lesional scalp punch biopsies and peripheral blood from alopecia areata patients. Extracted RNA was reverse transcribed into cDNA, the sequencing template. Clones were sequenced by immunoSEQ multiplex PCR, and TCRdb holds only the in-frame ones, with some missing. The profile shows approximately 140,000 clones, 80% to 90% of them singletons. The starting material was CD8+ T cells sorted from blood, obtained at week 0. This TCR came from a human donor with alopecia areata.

The CDR3 here is CASLRTGYTDTQYF. CDR3 nucleotides: TGTGCCAGCCTCAGGACGGGTTACACAGATACGCAGTATTTT. V gene TRBV28 combines with J gene TRBJ2-3, with no clear D. Germline assignment: CDR1 MDHEN and CDR2 SYDVKM. The CDR3 consists of 14 residues. V was cut by 8 bases and J by 2 bases, with 14 bases left in between.